The 10 T cell receptor beta chains below were found in one sample sequenced in a study of patients and donors after allogeneic stem cell transplantation (dated by TCRdb to between 2020 and 2021). Libraries were constructed by RT-PCR. TCRdb lists the instrument as NextSeq 550. Using fastp trimming at Q25 and MiXCR clonotype assembly, TCRdb reanalyzed the public sequencing data and kept in-frame beta chains. All rows with the same CDR3 protein become a single entry with the most common DNA and genes. This sample has approximately 430,000 distinct CDR3 sequences in its table, and around 16% of those were observed once. The ten largest clones take up around 7.2% of the sample. Material for sequencing was blood, either unsorted or a sorted T cell fraction (not recorded which). All receptors derive from a human donor who was either an allogeneic HSCT recipient or a stem cell or donor lymphocyte infusion donor (not recorded which). It is not recorded whose cells these are; they may come from a transplant donor.

This sequence joins TRBV7-8 and TRBJ1-2; 7 bases agree with TRBD1. The CDR3 has 16 residues. Germline trimming cut 5 bases from V and 8 bases from J; bases unmatched to any gene: 17. Germline CDR1 reads SGHVS; CDR2 reads FQNEAQ. CDR3 nucleotides: TGTGCCAGCAGCATCGGCACCGGGACAGACTTTCAGGGCTACACCTTC. The encoded protein is CASSIGTGTDFQGYTF.

This clonotype appeared a few times. This rearrangement joins TRBV20-1 to TRBJ1-1; TRBD1 aligns across 7 bases. The CDR3 has 17 amino acids. Trimming cost V 1 base and J 1 base; bases outside gene matches: 12. CDR1 and CDR2 from the germline V gene are DFQATT and SNEGSKA (reference sequence). The CDR3 coding sequence is TGCAGTGCTAGAGGAGGGGAGGGGGCGCGAAGGAACACTGAAGCTTTCTTT. Translated: CSARGGEGARRNTEAFF.

This clonotype was counted only a few times. The CDR3 protein is CASSSPGDGYTF. The CDR3 DNA sequence: TGCGCCAGCAGCTCGCCTGGGGATGGCTACACCTTC. The chain employs TRBV5-1 and TRBJ1-2, with D uncertain. CDR1 is SGHRS and CDR2 is YFSETQ in the germline V gene. The CDR3 length is 12 residues. Trimming pared 3 bases from V and 6 bases from J, leaving 9 bases between.

The V gene is TRBV18, the J gene TRBJ1-1, with a weak D call TRBD1 (6 bases). Trimming took off 5 bases at V and 5 bases at J, with 12 bases between the two ends. The CDR3 totals 13 residues. Germline V lookup: CDR1 KGHSH, CDR2 LQKENI. CDR3 bases: TGTGCCAGCTCAGAAGCGGGGACAACTGAAGCTTTCTTT. It yields the protein CASSEAGTTEAFF.

The CDR3 DNA reads TGCAGTGCCCCGGGACAGGGGAATGGCGAGCAGTACTTC. Translated, it gives CSAPGQGNGEQYF. The V gene is TRBV20-1, the J gene TRBJ2-7, with 10 bases aligning to TRBD1. The CDR3 has 13 residues. Losses at the gene ends were 6 bases for V and 6 bases for J; bases not matched to a gene: 8. Germline V gene lookup returns CDR1 DFQATT and CDR2 SNEGSKA (reference sequence).

The J gene is TRBJ1-1, the V gene TRBV7-6, with D possibly matching TRBD1 (6 bases). Per the germline V gene, CDR1 is SGHVS and CDR2 is FNYEAQ. There are 16 residues in the CDR3. The V and J ends lost 5 bases and 4 bases respectively, with 20 bases between them. CDR3 nucleotide sequence: TGTGCCAGCAGCCCGACGATGGGCAGGGGAGGCACTGAAGCTTTCTTT. The encoded protein is CASSPTMGRGGTEAFF.

The chain links TRBV20-1 to TRBJ2-7, with D possibly being TRBD1 (5 bases). In germline, CDR1 is DFQATT, CDR2 SNEGSKA (reference sequence). CDR3 length: 15 amino acids. V shed 3 bases and J shed 4 bases, with 19 bases lying between them. CDR3 nucleotide sequence: TGCAGTGCTAGTACCCAGGGTGGGTCCCGGTACGAGCAGTACTTC. It specifies CSASTQGGSRYEQYF.

Only a few counts were recorded for this clonotype. The chain uses TRBV5-5 and TRBJ2-3; 7 bases align to TRBD2. The trim removed 0 bases at V and 2 bases at J, leaving 3 bases unmatched. The V gene's germline CDR1 is SGHKS and CDR2 YYEKEE (reference sequence). This CDR3 contains 15 residues. For the CDR3, the DNA is TGTGCCAGCAGCTTGGTCCTAGCGGCCACAGATACGCAGTATTTT. It yields the protein CASSLVLAATDTQYF.

The gene calls are TRBV7-9 and TRBJ1-5, with 9 bases identical to TRBD1. Germline lookup yields CDR1 SEHNR and CDR2 FQNEAQ (reference sequence). This CDR3 is built from 14 residues. V gave up 4 bases and J gave up 5 bases; unmatched junction bases: 3. CDR3 sequence reads: CASSSDRGDQPQHF. CDR3 nucleotides: TGTGCCAGCAGCTCGGACAGGGGAGATCAGCCCCAGCATTTT. Variable domain in full (rest from reference TRBV7-9 and TRBJ1-5): DTGVSQNPRHKITKRGQNVTFRCDPISEHNRLYWYRQTLGQGPEFLTYFQNEAQLEKSRLLSDRFSAERPKGSFSTLEIQRTEQGDSAMYLCASSSDRGDQPQHFGDGTRLSIL.

This clonotype was seen a handful of times. The J gene is TRBJ1-3, the V gene TRBV9; the D is unclear. Trimming pared 3 bases from V and 0 bases from J, leaving 7 bases between. Germline V lookup: CDR1 SGDLS, CDR2 YYNGEE. The CDR3 length is 14 residues. This CDR3 reads CASSAHVSGNTIYF. CDR3 DNA: TGTGCCAGCAGCGCACACGTCTCTGGAAACACCATATATTTT.